This T cell receptor (beta chain) was documented in a study of beta chain features in type 1 diabetes. About the study: What patients shared with healthy donors was a similar profile of age, gender and cell yields. Study-level findings and limits: Here, the possible influence of HLA type (on TCRB rearrangement) remained unresolved. Type 1 diabetes patients showed a moderate but significant shortening of TCRB CDR3s in all four CD4+ subsets. Individuals with type 1 diabetes displayed fewer insertions and more deletions at VDJ junctions. Patients' naive, central memory and Treg TCRB repertoires seemed closer to one another than those of healthy donors.

CDR3 length equals 13 residues. Between the trimmed V and J ends, which lost 3 bases and 0 bases, there was a span of 5 bases. Germline V gene sequence: CDR1 MDHEN, CDR2 SYDVKM. Expressed TCRB transcripts got sequenced, as all isolated RNA was reverse transcribed. Profiling relied on immunoSEQ multiplex PCR, and the TCRdb table lists in-frame clones only, not all of them. The table shows more than 300,000 clones, with approximately 12% occurring only once. On this clone: Its antigen is not identified.

The V gene is TRBV28, the J gene TRBJ2-5; the D is unclear. The material sequenced was naive CD4+ T cells from blood. The clonotype was recovered from a woman aged 18-35 years with type 1 diabetes. The CDR3 reads CASSFPYQETQYF. The CDR3 bases are TGTGCCAGCAGTTTCCCGTACCAAGAGACCCAGTACTTC. Combining the CDR3 with reference TRBV28 and TRBJ2-5 gives the whole variable domain DVKVTQSSRYLVKRTGEKVFLECVQDMDHENMFWYRQDPGLGLRLIYFSYDVKMKEKGDIPEGYSVSREKKERFSLILESASTNQTSMYLCASSFPYQETQYFGPGTRLLVL.